The clone carrying this T cell receptor beta chain has a handful of counts. These data come from a study of cytomegalovirus exposure and HLA in healthy donors. In germline, CDR1 is SGHVS, CDR2 FQNEAQ. The CDR3 sequence is 14 residues long. Trimming removed 2 bases from V and 4 bases from J; junction bases left unmatched: 3. The PCR employed 60 Vbeta primers together with 13 Jbeta primers. Method: immunoSEQ multiplex PCR; TCRdb's copy keeps in-frame clones and lacks some. The sample holds about 220,000 clones, 82% seen once. V gene TRBV7-8 combines with J gene TRBJ2-7, with TRBD1 matching 9 bases. The sequencing input was PBMCs. This clonotype was obtained from a man aged 35-49 years in good health and CMV-seropositive. The CDR3 region has the DNA TGTGCCAGCAGCTTACGGGACAGGGTGTACGAGCAGTACGTC. Amino acid sequence: CASSLRDRVYEQYV.